This entry lists 20 T cell receptor beta chains sequenced from one sample in a study of shared clonotypes between healthy human individuals. TCRdb's table, derived via immunoSEQ multiplex PCR, lists solely in-frame clones and lacks some. This sample has hundreds of thousands of clones, with around 79% found just once. Sequencing used PBMCs. The origin of the receptors is a woman in her forties in good health. Some clones in this sample may be carry-over from other donors' samples.

The CDR3 sequence: CASSHEPVGLAGVNSYNEQFF. The CDR3 region has the DNA TGTGCCAGCAGCCACGAGCCTGTGGGACTAGCGGGAGTGAACTCCTACAATGAGCAGTTCTTC. V is TRBV4-2 and J is TRBJ2-1, with 14 bases lining up with TRBD2. The junction had 13 bases not matched to a gene; V was cut back by 3 bases and J by 0 bases. There are 21 residues in the CDR3. Germline V CDR1 and CDR2: LGHNA, YNFKEQ.

The sample holds one count of this clone. This rearrangement joins TRBV15 to TRBJ2-5; TRBD2 aligns across 8 bases. CDR1 is LNHNV, CDR2 YYDKDF, per germline (reference sequence). The ends lost 5 bases at V and 5 bases at J; junction bases unmatched: 10. CDR3 size: 15 residues. In DNA, the CDR3 is TGTGCCACCAGCCGCGGGGGGCAGGCCCTCGAGACCCAGTACTTC. This translates into CATSRGGQALETQYF.

This clone has only one observation. The chain links TRBV5-1 to TRBJ2-5; TRBD1 or TRBD2 may be the D gene (7 bases each). From germline, CDR1 is SGHRS and CDR2 YFSETQ. V lost 4 bases, J lost 3 bases, and 16 bases lay in between. This CDR3 spans 15 amino acids. CDR3 protein: CASSAQGGPEETQYF. The CDR3 nucleotides read TGCGCCAGCAGCGCCCAGGGGGGGCCGGAAGAGACCCAGTACTTC.

This sequence joins TRBV11-2 and TRBJ2-3, with D unclear. The germline CDR1 and CDR2 sequences are SGHAT and FQNNGV. V lost 1 base to trimming and J lost 1 base, with 3 bases between them. CDR3 length equals 13 residues. The CDR3 spells CASSLAGTDTQYF. The CDR3 bases are TGTGCCAGCAGCTTAGCGGGCACAGATACGCAGTATTTT. The variable domain in full, completed from reference TRBV11-2 and TRBJ2-3, reads EAGVAQSPRYKIIEKRQSVAFWCNPISGHATLYWYQQILGQGPKLLIQFQNNGVVDDSQLPKDRFSAERLKGVDSTLKIQPAKLEDSAVYLCASSLAGTDTQYFGPGTRLTVL.

This clone was detected once. The rearrangement uses TRBV9 and TRBJ2-2; D is possibly TRBD1 (6 bases). V was clipped by 1 base and J by 0 bases, with 7 bases between them. Germline V gene data show CDR1 as SGDLS and CDR2 as YYNGEE. CDR3 length: 15 residues. CDR3 coding DNA: TGTGCCAGCAGCGTAACAGGGACGAACACCGGGGAGCTGTTTTTT. This encodes CASSVTGTNTGELFF.

This clone was seen only a few times. The chain combines TRBV2 with TRBJ2-2; 7 bases match TRBD1. CDR3 length: 16 amino acids. The junction had 8 bases not matched to a gene; V was cut back by 6 bases and J by 1 base. CDR1 is SNHLY and CDR2 is FYNNEI in the germline V gene. The CDR3 spells CASRDRVQGNTGELFF. The DNA of the CDR3 is TGTGCCAGCAGAGACAGGGTGCAGGGGAACACCGGGGAGCTGTTTTTT.

The chain combines TRBV7-2 with TRBJ2-7; D may be TRBD1 (5 bases). Trimming cost V 1 base and J 2 bases, with 12 bases left between them. The CDR3 loop spans 15 amino acids. Germline V gene lookup returns CDR1 SGHTA and CDR2 FQGNSA. CDR3 in DNA: TGTGCCAGCAGCTTAGAACCGACAGAGGCCTACGAGCAGTACTTC. It yields the protein CASSLEPTEAYEQYF.

In its sample, this clone was seen once. The rearrangement uses TRBV5-1 and TRBJ1-4, with 11 bases aligning to TRBD1. CDR1 is SGHRS and CDR2 is YFSETQ in the germline V gene. The V segment lost 4 bases and the J segment 8 bases; nucleotides outside the gene matches: 7. This CDR3 spans 15 amino acids. DNA of the CDR3: TGCGCCAGCAGCCCGGGACAGGGGGAAATGGAAAAACTGTTTTTT. It codes for CASSPGQGEMEKLFF.

This clone was seen once. The V gene is TRBV28, the J gene TRBJ2-2; 7 positions agree with TRBD1. The germline V gene encodes CDR1 MDHEN and CDR2 SYDVKM. V lost 10 bases, J lost 6 bases, and 8 bases stayed unmatched. This CDR3 region has 13 residues. The CDR3: CATRDSGSGELFF. As DNA, the CDR3 is TGTGCCACTCGGGACAGTGGGTCCGGGGAGCTGTTTTTT.

The chain combines TRBV27 with TRBJ2-7; 7 bases map to TRBD1. This CDR3 contains 15 residues. V lost 4 bases and J lost 0; bases outside the gene matches: 6. Germline V CDR1 and CDR2: MNHEY, SMNVEV (reference sequence). The CDR3 here is CASSSPGTDSYEQYF. CDR3 sequence (DNA): TGTGCCAGCAGTTCCCCCGGGACAGACTCCTACGAGCAGTACTTC.

V usage is TRBV19 and J usage is TRBJ2-7; the D gene is possibly TRBD2 (6 bases). CDR3 length equals 14 residues. Germline assignment: CDR1 LNHDA and CDR2 SQIVND (reference sequence). The V end was cut by 4 bases, the J end by 0 bases, with 10 bases between. The DNA of the CDR3 is TGTGCCAGTAGTACCCGGGACTCCTCCTACGAGCAGTACTTC. Its protein product is CASSTRDSSYEQYF.

This rearrangement joins TRBV27 to TRBJ2-3; unclear D gene. CDR1 is MNHEY and CDR2 is SMNVEV in the germline V gene (reference sequence). Trimming took off 3 bases at V and 2 bases at J, with 3 bases between the two ends. The CDR3 length is 12 residues. As DNA, the CDR3 is TGTGCCAGCAGTTTGTACACAGATACGCAGTATTTT. Residues: CASSLYTDTQYF.

This clone was seen once. This rearrangement joins TRBV2 to TRBJ1-2; 7 positions agree with TRBD1. The CDR3 has 15 residues. Germline V CDR1 and CDR2: SNHLY, FYNNEI. Trimming cost V 7 bases and J 3 bases; bases outside gene matches: 11. The CDR3 DNA follows: TGTGCCAGCAAGAAGGAGGGGGCCGTCGACTATGGCTACACCTTC. Its protein product is CASKKEGAVDYGYTF.

The chain combines TRBV2 with TRBJ2-5, with no clear D. Trimming pared 5 bases from V and 5 bases from J, leaving 15 bases between. This CDR3 spans 14 amino acids. CDR1 is SNHLY, CDR2 FYNNEI, per germline. The CDR3 nucleotides are TGTGCCAGCAGTCCTGGGATACATTCGGAGACCCAGTACTTC. Encoded protein: CASSPGIHSETQYF. The entire variable domain, with the rest obtained from reference TRBV2 and TRBJ2-5, is as follows: EPEVTQTPSHQVTQMGQEVILRCVPISNHLYFYWYRQILGQKVEFLVSFYNNEISEKSEIFDDQFSVERPDGSNFTLKIRSTKLEDSAMYFCASSPGIHSETQYFGPGTRLLVL.

This chain links TRBV2 with TRBJ2-3, with 12 bases identical to TRBD2. The CDR3 consists of 15 residues. With 8 bases clipped from V and 4 bases from J, the junction kept 7 bases outside the gene matches. Germline lookup yields CDR1 SNHLY and CDR2 FYNNEI. CDR3 coding DNA: TGTGCCAGCTCGAGGACTAGCGGGATCCCAGATACGCAGTATTTT. It translates to CASSRTSGIPDTQYF.

This rearrangement joins TRBV27 to TRBJ2-3, with D possibly being TRBD2 (5 bases). The V end lost 5 bases, the J end lost 8 bases, and 20 bases lay between the germline ends. The V gene's germline CDR1 is MNHEY and CDR2 SMNVEV (reference sequence). The CDR3 sequence is 15 residues long. The DNA for the CDR3 is TGTGCCAGCAGTAGAGCGGAAGTCGATTTGGGTACGCAGTATTTT. Its translation is CASSRAEVDLGTQYF.

This sequence joins TRBV2 and TRBJ1-5, with D possibly matching TRBD1 (5 bases). CDR1 and CDR2 from the germline V gene are SNHLY and FYNNEI. This CDR3 has 16 residues. Trimming took off 6 bases at V and 0 bases at J, with 15 bases between the two ends. CDR3 in amino acids: CASRGDGESSNQPQHF. In DNA, the CDR3 is TGTGCCAGCAGGGGGGACGGGGAATCTAGCAATCAGCCCCAGCATTTT.

The chain joins TRBV28 to TRBJ1-5; TRBD1 matches at 12 bases. Germline CDR1 MDHEN, CDR2 SYDVKM. The CDR3 has 18 residues. V shed 6 bases, J shed 1 base, and the junction held 10 bases outside the gene matches. The chain's CDR3 is CASSTFRDRGQSNQPQHF. DNA of the CDR3: TGTGCCAGCAGCACCTTCCGGGACAGGGGGCAAAGCAATCAGCCCCAGCATTTT.

The chain joins TRBV11-2 to TRBJ2-2; 8 positions agree with TRBD2. Per the germline V gene, CDR1 is SGHAT and CDR2 is FQNNGV. CDR3 length: 15 amino acids. V shed 3 bases and J 5 bases; nucleotides not matched to a gene: 5. The CDR3 reads CASSLSGSRTGELFF. The CDR3 DNA is TGTGCCAGCAGCTTGAGCGGGAGCAGGACCGGGGAGCTGTTTTTT. Together with reference TRBV11-2 and TRBJ2-2, the CDR3 gives the full variable domain: EAGVAQSPRYKIIEKRQSVAFWCNPISGHATLYWYQQILGQGPKLLIQFQNNGVVDDSQLPKDRFSAERLKGVDSTLKIQPAKLEDSAVYLCASSLSGSRTGELFFGEGSRLTVL.

This chain uses TRBV7-6 with TRBJ2-5; D is perhaps TRBD1 (5 bases). The DNA end is more similar to TRBJ2-7, so the J call may be wrong. CDR1 and CDR2 (germline): SGHVS, FNYEAQ. This CDR3 contains 13 residues. The CDR3 spells CASSSAGFSEQYF. The CDR3 DNA reads TGTGCCAGCAGCTCCGCAGGGTTTTCCGAGCAGTACTTC.